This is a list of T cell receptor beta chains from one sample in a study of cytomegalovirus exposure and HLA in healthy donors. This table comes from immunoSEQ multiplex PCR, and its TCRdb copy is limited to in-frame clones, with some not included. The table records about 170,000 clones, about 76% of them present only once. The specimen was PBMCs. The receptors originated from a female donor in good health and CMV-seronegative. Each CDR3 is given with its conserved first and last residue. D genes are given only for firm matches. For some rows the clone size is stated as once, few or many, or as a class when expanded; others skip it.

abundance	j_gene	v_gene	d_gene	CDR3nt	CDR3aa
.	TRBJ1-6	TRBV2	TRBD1	TGTGCCAGCACCCTCACCGGGACAGGGAACAATTCACCCCTCCACTTT	CASTLTGTGNNSPLHF
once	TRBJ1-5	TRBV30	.	TGTGCCTGGAGTGGAGGAGAGAATCAGCCCCAGCATTTT	CAWSGGENQPQHF
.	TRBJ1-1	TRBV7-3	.	TGTGCCAGCAGCTCACAGGGAGTAGGCACTGAAGCTTTCTTT	CASSSQGVGTEAFF
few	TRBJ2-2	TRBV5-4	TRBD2	TGTGCCAGCAACCGATGGGACTATTTGGGGACCGGGGAGCTGTTTTTT	CASNRWDYLGTGELFF
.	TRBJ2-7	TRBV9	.	TGTGCCAGCAGCGTAGCTTCTCGGGCGGGTCAGGACGAGCAGTACTTC	CASSVASRAGQDEQYF
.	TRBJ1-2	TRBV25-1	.	TGTGCCAGCAGTCCCCAAGGGGGGGAAGGGCTGATCCATGGCTACACCTTC	CASSPQGGEGLIHGYTF
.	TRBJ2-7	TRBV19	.	TGTGCCAGTAGCTACGGGTCGGGCTACGAGCAGTACTTC	CASSYGSGYEQYF
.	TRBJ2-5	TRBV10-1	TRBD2	TGCGCCAGCAGTGAGTCGGGACTAGCGGGGATAGAGACCCAGTACTTC	CASSESGLAGIETQYF
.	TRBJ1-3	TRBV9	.	TGTGCCAGCAGCGTAGGGCCGCAAAACACCATATATTTT	CASSVGPQNTIYF
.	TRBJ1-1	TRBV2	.	TGTGCCAGCGGTAGGCGGACAGAAGCTTTCTTT	CASGRRTEAFF
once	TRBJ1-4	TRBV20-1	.	TGCAGTGTTCTTAATGAAAAACTGTTTTTT	CSVLNEKLFF
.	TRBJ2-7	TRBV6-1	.	TGTGCCAGCACGACCCGAATGCAGGTCCACTCGCAGTACTTC	CASTTRMQVHSQYF
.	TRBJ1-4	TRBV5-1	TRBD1	TGCGCCAGCAGCCAGGCCGGGACAGGGGACGAAAAACTGTTTTTT	CASSQAGTGDEKLFF
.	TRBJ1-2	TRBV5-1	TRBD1	TGCGCCAGCAGCTTGGGGGTCTCGGGGACAGGGGGCGCAGGCTATGGCTACACCTTC	CASSLGVSGTGGAGYGYTF
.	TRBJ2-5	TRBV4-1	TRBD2	TGCGCCAGCAGCCAAGCCCAATCGATAGCGGGAGGGGAGACCCAGTACTTC	CASSQAQSIAGGETQYF
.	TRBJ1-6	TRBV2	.	TGTGCCAGCAGTGATCTGGGGGGTTATTCACCCCTCCACTTT	CASSDLGGYSPLHF
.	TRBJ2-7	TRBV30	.	TGTGCCTGGAGCGCCTCGCTGTCCAGGGACGAGCAGTACTTC	CAWSASLSRDEQYF
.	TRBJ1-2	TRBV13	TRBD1	TGTGCCAGCAGCTTAGGGACAGGGCGAGGCTACACCTTC	CASSLGTGRGYTF
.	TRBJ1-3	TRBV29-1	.	TGCAGCGTTGGGGAGGGGAGCTCTGGAAACACCATATATTTT	CSVGEGSSGNTIYF
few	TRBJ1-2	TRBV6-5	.	TGTGCCAGCAGTTACTCGTCGCAGCTCTGGGCTGGCTACACCTTC	CASSYSSQLWAGYTF
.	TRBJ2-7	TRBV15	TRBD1	TGTGCCACCAGCAGAGGCGGGACAGGTCCCTACGAGCAGTACTTC	CATSRGGTGPYEQYF
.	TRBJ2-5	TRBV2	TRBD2	TGTGCCACAAGCGGGGGTGTCGAGACCCAGTACTTC	CATSGGVETQYF
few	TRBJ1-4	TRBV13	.	TGTGCCAGCAGCTTAGGTAGTGAAAAACTGTTTTTT	CASSLGSEKLFF
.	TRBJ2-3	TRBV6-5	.	TGTGCCAGCAGTTCCCGGGACTGGAGCACAGATACGCAGTATTTT	CASSSRDWSTDTQYF
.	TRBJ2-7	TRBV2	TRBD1	TGTGCCAGCAGTCTCTACAGGGGCCGTTTTGACGAGCAGTACTTC	CASSLYRGRFDEQYF
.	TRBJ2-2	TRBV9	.	TGTGCCAGCAGCGTAGTCCCTAGCGAGACCGGGGAGCTGTTTTTT	CASSVVPSETGELFF
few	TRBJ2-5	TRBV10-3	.	TGTGCCATCAGTGACCCAGGCGGGGTTTATCAAGAGACCCAGTACTTC	CAISDPGGVYQETQYF
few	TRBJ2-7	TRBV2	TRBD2	TGTGCCAGCGGGGCCGGGACTAGCGACCCCCGCCAGTACTTC	CASGAGTSDPRQYF
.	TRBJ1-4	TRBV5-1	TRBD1	TGCGCCAGCACCCCAGGACAGGGGTGGAAAAATGAAAAACTGTTTTTT	CASTPGQGWKNEKLFF
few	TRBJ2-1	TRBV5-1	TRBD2	TGCGCCAGCGTACTAGCGGGAACCCACAATGAGCAGTTCTTC	CASVLAGTHNEQFF
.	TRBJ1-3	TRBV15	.	TGTGCCACCAGCACCCCGACACCTTTCTCTGGAAACACCATATATTTT	CATSTPTPFSGNTIYF
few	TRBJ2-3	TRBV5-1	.	TGCGCCAGCAGCTTAGACAGGAACACAGATACGCAGTATTTT	CASSLDRNTDTQYF
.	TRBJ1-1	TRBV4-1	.	TGCGCCAGCAGCCAAGGAGGTATAGAGAACACTGAAGCTTTCTTT	CASSQGGIENTEAFF
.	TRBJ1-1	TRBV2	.	TGTGCCAGCAGTGAATGGCAGGGGAACACTGAAGCTTTCTTT	CASSEWQGNTEAFF
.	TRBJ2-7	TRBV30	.	TGTGCCTGGAGGAGGACGTTCGGGAACTACGAGCAGTACTTC	CAWRRTFGNYEQYF
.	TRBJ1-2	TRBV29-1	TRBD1	TGCAGCGTTTCAGGGGGCGCGTCTCGTGGCTACACCTTC	CSVSGGASRGYTF
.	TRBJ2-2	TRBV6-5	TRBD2	TGTGCCAGCAGTTACACAAGCGGGGGGGTAACCGGGGAGCTGTTTTTT	CASSYTSGGVTGELFF
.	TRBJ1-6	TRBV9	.	TGTGCCAGCAGCGTAGATCGGTTGAGCTCCTATAATTCACCCCTCCACTTT	CASSVDRLSSYNSPLHF
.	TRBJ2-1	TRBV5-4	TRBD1	TGTGCCAGCAGCTGGGGGGACAGGAACAATGAGCAGTTCTTC	CASSWGDRNNEQFF
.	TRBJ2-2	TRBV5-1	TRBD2	TGCGCCAGCAGCGAGGGACTAACGACCGGGGAGCTGTTTTTT	CASSEGLTTGELFF
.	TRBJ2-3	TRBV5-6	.	TGTGCCAGCGCCCGTCCGGTCCTAAGCACAGATACGCAGTATTTT	CASARPVLSTDTQYF
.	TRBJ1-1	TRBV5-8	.	TGTGCCAGCAGCTTTCCCTCGAGGAACACTGAAGCTTTCTTT	CASSFPSRNTEAFF
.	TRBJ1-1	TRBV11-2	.	TGTGCCAGCAGCTTAGAAGGTCGGAGCACTGAAGCTTTCTTT	CASSLEGRSTEAFF
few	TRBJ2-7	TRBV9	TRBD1	TGTGCCAGCAGCGTAGGGACAGGGGTCTACGAGCAGTACTTC	CASSVGTGVYEQYF
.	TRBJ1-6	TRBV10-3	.	TGTGCCATCAGGTCGTCGGGTTCACCCCTCCACTTT	CAIRSSGSPLHF
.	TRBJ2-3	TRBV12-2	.	TGTGCAAGTCGCTTAGTAGTAAGGGGTTCAAGCACAGATACGCAGTATTTT	CASRLVVRGSSTDTQYF
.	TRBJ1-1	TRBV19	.	TGTGCCAGTAGTATTAAGGGGTTAACAGGGCGGGCTGAAGCTTTCTTT	CASSIKGLTGRAEAFF
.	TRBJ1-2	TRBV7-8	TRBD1	TGTGCCAGCAGCCGGGGGACAGGGTCGATTTATGGCTACACCTTC	CASSRGTGSIYGYTF
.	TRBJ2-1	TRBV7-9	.	TGTGCCAGCAGCTTAGCCCAGGGCACAAACAATGAGCAGTTCTTC	CASSLAQGTNNEQFF
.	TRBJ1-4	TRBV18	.	TGTGCCAGCTCACCAGGAGGAATAACGGCTAATGAAAAACTGTTTTTT	CASSPGGITANEKLFF
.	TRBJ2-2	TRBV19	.	TGTGCCAGTAGTATGGCGCTAGCGAACACCGGGGAGCTGTTTTTT	CASSMALANTGELFF
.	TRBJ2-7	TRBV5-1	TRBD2	TGCGCCAGCAGCTTGGTCGCTAGCGGAGACTACGAGCAGTACTTC	CASSLVASGDYEQYF
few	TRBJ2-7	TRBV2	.	TGTGCCAGCAGTGAATACTACGAGCAGTACTTC	CASSEYYEQYF